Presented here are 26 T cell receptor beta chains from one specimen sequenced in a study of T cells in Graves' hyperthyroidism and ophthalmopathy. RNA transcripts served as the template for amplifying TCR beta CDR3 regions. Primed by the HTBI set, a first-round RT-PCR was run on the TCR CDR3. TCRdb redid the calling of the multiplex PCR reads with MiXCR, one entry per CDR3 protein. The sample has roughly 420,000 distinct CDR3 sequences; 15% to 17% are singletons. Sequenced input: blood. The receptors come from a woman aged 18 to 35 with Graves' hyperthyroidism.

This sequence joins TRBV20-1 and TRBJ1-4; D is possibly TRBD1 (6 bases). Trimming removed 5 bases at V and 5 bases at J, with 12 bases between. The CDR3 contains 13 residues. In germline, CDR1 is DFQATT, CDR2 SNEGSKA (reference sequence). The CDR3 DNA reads TGCAGTGCTGATACAGGGAGGAATGAAAAACTGTTTTTT. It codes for CSADTGRNEKLFF.

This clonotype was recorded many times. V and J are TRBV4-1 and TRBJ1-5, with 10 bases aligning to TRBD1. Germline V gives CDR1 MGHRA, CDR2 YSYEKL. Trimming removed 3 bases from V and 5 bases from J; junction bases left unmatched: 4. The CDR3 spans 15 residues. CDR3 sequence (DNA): TGCGCCAGCAGCCAGAGACAGGGGGCTTATCAGCCCCAGCATTTT. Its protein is CASSQRQGAYQPQHF.

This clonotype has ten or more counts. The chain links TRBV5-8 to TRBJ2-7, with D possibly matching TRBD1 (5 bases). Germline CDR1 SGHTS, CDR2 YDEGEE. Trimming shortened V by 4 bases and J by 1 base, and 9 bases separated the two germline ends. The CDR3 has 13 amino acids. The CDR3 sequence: CASSVQGSYEQYF. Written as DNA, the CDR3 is TGTGCCAGCAGCGTCCAGGGTTCCTACGAGCAGTACTTC.

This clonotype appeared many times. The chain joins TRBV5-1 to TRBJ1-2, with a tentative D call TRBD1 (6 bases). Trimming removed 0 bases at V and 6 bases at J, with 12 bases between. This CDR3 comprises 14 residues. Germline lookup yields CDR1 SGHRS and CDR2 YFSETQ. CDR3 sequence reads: CASSLAIRGHGYTF. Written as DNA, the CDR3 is TGCGCCAGCAGCTTGGCCATCAGGGGCCATGGCTACACCTTC. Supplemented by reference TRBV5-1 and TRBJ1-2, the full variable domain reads KAGVTQTPRYLIKTRGQQVTLSCSPISGHRSVSWYQQTPGQGLQFLFEYFSETQRNKGNFPGRFSGRQFSNSRSEMNVSTLELGDSALYLCASSLAIRGHGYTFGSGTRLTVV.

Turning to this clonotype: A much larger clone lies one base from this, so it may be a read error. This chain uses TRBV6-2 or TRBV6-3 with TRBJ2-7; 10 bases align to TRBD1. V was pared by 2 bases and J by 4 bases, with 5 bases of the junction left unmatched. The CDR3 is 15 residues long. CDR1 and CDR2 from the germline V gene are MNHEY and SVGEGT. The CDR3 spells CASSYGTGASYEQYF. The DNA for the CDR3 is TGTGCCAGCAGTTACGGGACAGGGGCCAGTTACGAGCAGTACTTC.

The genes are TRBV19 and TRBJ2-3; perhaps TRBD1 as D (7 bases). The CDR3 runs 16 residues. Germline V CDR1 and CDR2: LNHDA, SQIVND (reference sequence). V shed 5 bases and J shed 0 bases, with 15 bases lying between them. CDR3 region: CASSPRQGGSTDTQYF. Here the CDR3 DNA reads TGTGCCAGTAGTCCGCGACAGGGAGGAAGCACAGATACGCAGTATTTT. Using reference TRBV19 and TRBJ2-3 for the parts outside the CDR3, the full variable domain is DGGITQSPKYLFRKEGQNVTLSCEQNLNHDAMYWYRQDPGQGLRLIYYSQIVNDFQKGDIAEGYSVSREKKESFPLTVTSAQKNPTAFYLCASSPRQGGSTDTQYFGPGTRLTVL.

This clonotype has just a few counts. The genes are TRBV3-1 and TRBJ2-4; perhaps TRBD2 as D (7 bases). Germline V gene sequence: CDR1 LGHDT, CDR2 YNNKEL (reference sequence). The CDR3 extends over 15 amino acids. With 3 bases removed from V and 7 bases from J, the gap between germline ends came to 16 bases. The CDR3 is CASSHYREGDNIQYF. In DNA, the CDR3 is TGTGCCAGCAGCCATTACAGGGAGGGGGATAACATTCAGTACTTC.

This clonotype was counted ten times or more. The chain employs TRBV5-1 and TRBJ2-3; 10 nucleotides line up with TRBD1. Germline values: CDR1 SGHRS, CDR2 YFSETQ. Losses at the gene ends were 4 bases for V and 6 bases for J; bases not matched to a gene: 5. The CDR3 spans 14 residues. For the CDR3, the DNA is TGCGCCAGCAGCAAGGGACAGGGGACGGATACGCAGTATTTT. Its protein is CASSKGQGTDTQYF.

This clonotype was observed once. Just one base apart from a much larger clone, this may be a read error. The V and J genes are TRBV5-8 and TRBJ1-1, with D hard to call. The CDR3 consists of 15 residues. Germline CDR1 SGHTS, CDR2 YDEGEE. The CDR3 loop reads CASSLALLVSTEAFF. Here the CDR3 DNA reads TGCGCCAGCAGCTTGGCCTTGCTGGTGAGCACTGAAGCTTTCTTT. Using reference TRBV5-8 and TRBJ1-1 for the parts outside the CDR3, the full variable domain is EAGVTQSPTHLIKTRGQQATLRCSPISGHTSVYWYQQALGLGLQFLLWYDEGEERNRGNFPPRFSGRQFPNYSSELNVNALELEDSALYLCASSLALLVSTEAFFGQGTRLTVV.

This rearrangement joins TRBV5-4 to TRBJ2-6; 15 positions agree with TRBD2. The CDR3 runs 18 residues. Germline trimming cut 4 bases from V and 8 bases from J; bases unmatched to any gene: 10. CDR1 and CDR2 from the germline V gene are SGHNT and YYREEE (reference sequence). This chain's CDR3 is CASSRRGTSGGTSNVLTF. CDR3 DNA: TGTGCCAGCAGCCGGCGGGGGACTAGCGGGGGGACGTCCAACGTCCTGACTTTC.

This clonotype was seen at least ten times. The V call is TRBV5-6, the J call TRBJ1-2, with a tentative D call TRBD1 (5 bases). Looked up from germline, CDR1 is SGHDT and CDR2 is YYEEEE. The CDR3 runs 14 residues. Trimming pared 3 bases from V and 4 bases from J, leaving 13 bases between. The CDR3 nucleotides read TGTGCCAGCAGCTGGGGGGAGTTTGGCTATGGCTACACCTTC. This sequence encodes CASSWGEFGYGYTF.

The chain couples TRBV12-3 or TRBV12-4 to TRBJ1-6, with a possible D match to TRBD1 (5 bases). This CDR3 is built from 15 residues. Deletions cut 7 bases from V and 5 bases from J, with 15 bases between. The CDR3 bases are TGTGCCAGCAACCACGCGGGACGGAATAATTCACCCCTCCACTTT. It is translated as CASNHAGRNNSPLHF.

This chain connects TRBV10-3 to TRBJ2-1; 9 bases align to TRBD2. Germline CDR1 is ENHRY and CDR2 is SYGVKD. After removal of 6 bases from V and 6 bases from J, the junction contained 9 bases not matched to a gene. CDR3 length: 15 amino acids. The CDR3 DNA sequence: TGTGCCATCAGGGCCGGGACTAGCACGGGCAATGAGCAGTTCTTC. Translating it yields CAIRAGTSTGNEQFF.

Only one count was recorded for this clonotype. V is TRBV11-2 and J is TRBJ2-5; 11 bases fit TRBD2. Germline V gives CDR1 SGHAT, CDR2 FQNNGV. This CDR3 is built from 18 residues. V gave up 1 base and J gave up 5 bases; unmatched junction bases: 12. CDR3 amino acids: CASSLGSAGTSGKETQYF. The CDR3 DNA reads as TGTGCCAGCAGCTTAGGATCAGCGGGGACTAGCGGCAAGGAGACCCAGTACTTC. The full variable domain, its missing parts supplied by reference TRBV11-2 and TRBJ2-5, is EAGVAQSPRYKIIEKRQSVAFWCNPISGHATLYWYQQILGQGPKLLIQFQNNGVVDDSQLPKDRFSAERLKGVDSTLKIQPAKLEDSAVYLCASSLGSAGTSGKETQYFGPGTRLLVL.

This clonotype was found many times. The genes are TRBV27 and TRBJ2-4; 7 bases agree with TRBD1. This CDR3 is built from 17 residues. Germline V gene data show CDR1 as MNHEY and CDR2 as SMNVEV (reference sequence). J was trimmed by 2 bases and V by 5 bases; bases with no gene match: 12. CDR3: CASSTYTGVRTKNIQYF. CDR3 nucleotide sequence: TGTGCCAGCAGTACATATACAGGGGTGAGAACCAAAAACATTCAGTACTTC.

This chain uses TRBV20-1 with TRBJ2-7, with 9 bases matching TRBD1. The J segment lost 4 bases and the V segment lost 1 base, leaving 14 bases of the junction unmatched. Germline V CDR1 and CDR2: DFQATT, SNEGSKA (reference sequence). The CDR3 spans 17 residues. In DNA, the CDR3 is TGCAGTGCTAGAGTCCCCGGGGAGGGGACAGGGTTATACGAGCAGTACTTC. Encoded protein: CSARVPGEGTGLYEQYF.

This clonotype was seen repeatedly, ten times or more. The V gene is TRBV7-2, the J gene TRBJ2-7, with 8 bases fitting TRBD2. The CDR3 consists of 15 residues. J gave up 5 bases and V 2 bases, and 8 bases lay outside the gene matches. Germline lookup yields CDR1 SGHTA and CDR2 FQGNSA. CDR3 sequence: CASSLSPARGDEQYF. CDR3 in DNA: TGTGCCAGCAGCTTAAGCCCCGCGCGGGGGGACGAGCAGTACTTC.

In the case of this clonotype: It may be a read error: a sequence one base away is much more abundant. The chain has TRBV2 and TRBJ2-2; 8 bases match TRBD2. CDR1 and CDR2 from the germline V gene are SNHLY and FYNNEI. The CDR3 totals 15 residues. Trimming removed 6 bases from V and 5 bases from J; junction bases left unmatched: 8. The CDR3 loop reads CASSSIAGKTGELFF. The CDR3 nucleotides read TGTGCCAGCAGCTCCATAGCGGGGAAGACCGGGGAGCTGTTTTTT.

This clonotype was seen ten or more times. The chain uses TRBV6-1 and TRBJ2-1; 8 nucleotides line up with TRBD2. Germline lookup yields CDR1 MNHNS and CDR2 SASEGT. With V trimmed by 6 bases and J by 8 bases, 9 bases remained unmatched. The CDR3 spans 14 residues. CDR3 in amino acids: CASRDGGAVYEQFF. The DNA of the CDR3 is TGTGCCAGCAGGGACGGGGGGGCGGTCTATGAGCAGTTCTTC.

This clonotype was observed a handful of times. The CDR3 is CASSRVTATSGNTIYF. The CDR3 DNA reads TGTGCCAGCAGCCGAGTGACTGCCACCTCTGGAAACACCATATATTTT. The chain joins TRBV5-5 to TRBJ1-3; D gene ambiguous. CDR1 is SGHKS, CDR2 YYEKEE, per germline (reference sequence). Deletions cut 4 bases from V and 0 bases from J, with 14 bases between. This CDR3 spans 16 amino acids.

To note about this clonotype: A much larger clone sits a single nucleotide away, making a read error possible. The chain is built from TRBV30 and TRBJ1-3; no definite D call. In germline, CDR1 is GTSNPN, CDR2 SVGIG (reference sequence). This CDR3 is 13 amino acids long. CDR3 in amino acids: CAWTRNSGNTTYF. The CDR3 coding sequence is TGTGCCTGGACCCGGAACTCTGGAAACACCACATATTTT.

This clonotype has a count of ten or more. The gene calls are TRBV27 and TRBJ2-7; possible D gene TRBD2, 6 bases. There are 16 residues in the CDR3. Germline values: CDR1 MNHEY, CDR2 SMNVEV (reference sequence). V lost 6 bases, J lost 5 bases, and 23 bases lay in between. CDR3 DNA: TGTGCCAGCAGACCTCGGGACTGGTGGGGCGAGAACGAGCAGTACTTC. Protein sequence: CASRPRDWWGENEQYF.

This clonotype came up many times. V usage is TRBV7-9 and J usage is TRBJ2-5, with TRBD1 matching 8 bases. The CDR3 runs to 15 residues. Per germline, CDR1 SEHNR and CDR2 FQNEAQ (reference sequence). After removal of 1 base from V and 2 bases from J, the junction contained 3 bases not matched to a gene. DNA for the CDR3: TGTGCCAGCAGCTTAGGGGGGACAGGTCAAGAGACCCAGTACTTC. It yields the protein CASSLGGTGQETQYF.

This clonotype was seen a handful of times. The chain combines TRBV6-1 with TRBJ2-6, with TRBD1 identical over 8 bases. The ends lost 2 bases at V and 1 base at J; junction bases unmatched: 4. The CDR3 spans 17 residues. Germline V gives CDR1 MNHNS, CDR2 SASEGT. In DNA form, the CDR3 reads TGTGCCAGCAGTGAACGGACAGGGCGGTCTGGGGCCAACGTCCTGACTTTC. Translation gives CASSERTGRSGANVLTF.

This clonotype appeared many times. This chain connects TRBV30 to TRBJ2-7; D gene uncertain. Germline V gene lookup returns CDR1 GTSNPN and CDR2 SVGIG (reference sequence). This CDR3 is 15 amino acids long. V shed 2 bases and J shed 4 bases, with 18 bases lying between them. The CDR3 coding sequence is TGTGCCTGGAGTTACGGATCTGGGTCACATTACGAGCAGTACTTC. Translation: CAWSYGSGSHYEQYF.

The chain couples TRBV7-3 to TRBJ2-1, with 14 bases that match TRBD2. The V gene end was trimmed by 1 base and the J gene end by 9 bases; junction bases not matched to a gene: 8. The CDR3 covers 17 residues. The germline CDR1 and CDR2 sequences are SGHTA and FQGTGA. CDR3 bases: TGTGCCAGCAGCTTAAGAGGGGGACTAGCGGGAGCAACTGAGCAGTTCTTC. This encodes CASSLRGGLAGATEQFF.